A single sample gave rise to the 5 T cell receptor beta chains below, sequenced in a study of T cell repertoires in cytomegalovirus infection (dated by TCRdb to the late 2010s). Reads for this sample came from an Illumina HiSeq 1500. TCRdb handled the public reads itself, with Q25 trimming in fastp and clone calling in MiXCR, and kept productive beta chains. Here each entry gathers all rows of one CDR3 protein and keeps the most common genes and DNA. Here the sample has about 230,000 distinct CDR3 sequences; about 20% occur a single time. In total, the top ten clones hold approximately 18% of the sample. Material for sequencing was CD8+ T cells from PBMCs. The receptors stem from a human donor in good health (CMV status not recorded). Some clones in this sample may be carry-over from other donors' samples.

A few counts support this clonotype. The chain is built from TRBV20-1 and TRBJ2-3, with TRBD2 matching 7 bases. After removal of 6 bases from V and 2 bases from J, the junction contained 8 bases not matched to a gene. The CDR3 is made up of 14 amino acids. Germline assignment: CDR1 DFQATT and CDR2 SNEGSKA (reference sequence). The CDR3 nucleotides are TGCAGTGCGGCCGGACTAGTCGACACAGATACGCAGTATTTT. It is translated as CSAAGLVDTDTQYF.

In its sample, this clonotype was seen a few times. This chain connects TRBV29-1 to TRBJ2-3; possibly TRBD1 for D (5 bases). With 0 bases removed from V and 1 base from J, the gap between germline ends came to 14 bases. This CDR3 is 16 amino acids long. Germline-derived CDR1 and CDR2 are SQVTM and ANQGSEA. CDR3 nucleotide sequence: TGCAGCGTTGAAGATGGGGCAGGGCAGGGCACAGATACGCAGTATTTT. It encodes CSVEDGAGQGTDTQYF.

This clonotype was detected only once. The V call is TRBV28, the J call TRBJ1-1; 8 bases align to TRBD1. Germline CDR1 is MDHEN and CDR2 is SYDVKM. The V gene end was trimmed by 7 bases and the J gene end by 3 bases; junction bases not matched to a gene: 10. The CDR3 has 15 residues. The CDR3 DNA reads TGTGCCAGCAACCCAGGGGGCACGGGGGACACTGAAGCTTTCTTT. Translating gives CASNPGGTGDTEAFF.

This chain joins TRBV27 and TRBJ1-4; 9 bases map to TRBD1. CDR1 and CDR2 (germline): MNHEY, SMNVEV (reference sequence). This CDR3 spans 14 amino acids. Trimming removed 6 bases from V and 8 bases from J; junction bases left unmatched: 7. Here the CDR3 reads CASSPDRGGEKLFF. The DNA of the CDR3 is TGTGCCAGCAGCCCGGACAGGGGAGGCGAAAAACTGTTTTTT.

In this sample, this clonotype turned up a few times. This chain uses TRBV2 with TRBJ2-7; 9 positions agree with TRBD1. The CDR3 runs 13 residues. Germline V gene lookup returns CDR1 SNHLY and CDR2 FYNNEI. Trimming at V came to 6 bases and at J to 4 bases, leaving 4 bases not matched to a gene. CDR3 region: CASRWTGEYEQYF. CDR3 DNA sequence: TGTGCCAGCAGATGGACAGGGGAATACGAGCAGTACTTC.